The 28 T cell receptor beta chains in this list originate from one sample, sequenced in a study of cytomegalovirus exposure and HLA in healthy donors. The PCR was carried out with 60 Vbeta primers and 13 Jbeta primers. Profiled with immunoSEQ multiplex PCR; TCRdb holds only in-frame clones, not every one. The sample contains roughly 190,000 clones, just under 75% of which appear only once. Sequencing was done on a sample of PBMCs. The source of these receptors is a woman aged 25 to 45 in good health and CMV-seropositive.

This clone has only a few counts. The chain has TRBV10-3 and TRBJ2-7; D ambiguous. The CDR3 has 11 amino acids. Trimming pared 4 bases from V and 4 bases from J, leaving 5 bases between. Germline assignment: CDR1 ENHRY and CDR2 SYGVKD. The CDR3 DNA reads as TGTGCCATCAGTGGGCAGTACGAGCAGTACTTC. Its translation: CAISGQYEQYF.

CDR3: CASSLIREGPEAFF. CDR3 DNA sequence: TGTGCCAGCAGCTTAATAAGGGAGGGGCCTGAAGCTTTCTTT. This chain connects TRBV11-2 to TRBJ1-1, with D tentatively TRBD1 (5 bases). V shed 2 bases and J shed 6 bases, with 13 bases lying between them. Germline-derived CDR1 and CDR2 are SGHAT and FQNNGV. This CDR3 is 14 amino acids long.

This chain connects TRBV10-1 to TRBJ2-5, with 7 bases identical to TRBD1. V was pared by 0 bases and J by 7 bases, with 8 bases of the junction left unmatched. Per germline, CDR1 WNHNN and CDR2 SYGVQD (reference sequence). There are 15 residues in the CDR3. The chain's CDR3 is CASSESTGRGATQYF. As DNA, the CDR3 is TGCGCCAGCAGTGAGTCGACAGGGAGAGGAGCGACCCAGTACTTC.

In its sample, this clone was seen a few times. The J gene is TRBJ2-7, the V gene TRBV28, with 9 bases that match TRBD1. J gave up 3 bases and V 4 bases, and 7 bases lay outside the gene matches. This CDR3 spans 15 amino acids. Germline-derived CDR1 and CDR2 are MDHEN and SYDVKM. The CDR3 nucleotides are TGTGCCAGCAGTTCCGGACAGGGGAAACTCTACGAGCAGTACTTC. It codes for CASSSGQGKLYEQYF. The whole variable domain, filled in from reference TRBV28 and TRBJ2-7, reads DVKVTQSSRYLVKRTGEKVFLECVQDMDHENMFWYRQDPGLGLRLIYFSYDVKMKEKGDIPEGYSVSREKKERFSLILESASTNQTSMYLCASSSGQGKLYEQYFGPGTRLTVT.

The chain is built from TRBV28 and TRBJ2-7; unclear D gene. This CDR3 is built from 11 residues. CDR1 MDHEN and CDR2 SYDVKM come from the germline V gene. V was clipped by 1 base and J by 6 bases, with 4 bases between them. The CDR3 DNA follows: TGTGCCAGCAGTTTATCGGGCGAGCAGTACTTC. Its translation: CASSLSGEQYF.

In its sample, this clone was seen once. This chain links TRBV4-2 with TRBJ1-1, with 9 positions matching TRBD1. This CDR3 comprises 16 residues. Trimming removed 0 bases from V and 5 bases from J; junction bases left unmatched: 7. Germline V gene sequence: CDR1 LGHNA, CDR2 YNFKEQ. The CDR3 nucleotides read TGTGCCAGCAGCCAAGATCTGACAGGGGGGAGAACTGAAGCTTTCTTT. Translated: CASSQDLTGGRTEAFF.

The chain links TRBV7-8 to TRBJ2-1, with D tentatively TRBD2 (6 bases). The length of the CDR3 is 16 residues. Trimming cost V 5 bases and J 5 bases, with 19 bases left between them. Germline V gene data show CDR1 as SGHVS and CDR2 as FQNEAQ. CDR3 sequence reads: CASSHGGFSIDNEQFF. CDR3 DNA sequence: TGTGCCAGCAGCCATGGAGGGTTTAGCATCGACAATGAGCAGTTCTTC.

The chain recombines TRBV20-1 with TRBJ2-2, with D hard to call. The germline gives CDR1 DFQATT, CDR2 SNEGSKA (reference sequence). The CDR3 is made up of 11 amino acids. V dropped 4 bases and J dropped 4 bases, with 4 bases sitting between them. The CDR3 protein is CSATFTGELFF. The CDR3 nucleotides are TGCAGTGCTACTTTCACCGGGGAGCTGTTTTTT.

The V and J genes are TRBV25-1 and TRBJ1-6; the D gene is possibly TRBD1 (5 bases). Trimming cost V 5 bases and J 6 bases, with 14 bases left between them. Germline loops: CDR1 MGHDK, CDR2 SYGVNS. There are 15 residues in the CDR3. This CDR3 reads CASSPGGVGNSPLHF. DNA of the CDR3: TGTGCCAGCAGTCCGGGAGGGGTGGGTAATTCACCCCTCCACTTT. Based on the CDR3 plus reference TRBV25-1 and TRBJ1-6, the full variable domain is EADIYQTPRYLVIGTGKKITLECSQTMGHDKMYWYQQDPGMELHLIHYSYGVNSTEKGDLSSESTVSRIRTEHFPLTLESARPSHTSQYLCASSPGGVGNSPLHFGNGTRLTVT.

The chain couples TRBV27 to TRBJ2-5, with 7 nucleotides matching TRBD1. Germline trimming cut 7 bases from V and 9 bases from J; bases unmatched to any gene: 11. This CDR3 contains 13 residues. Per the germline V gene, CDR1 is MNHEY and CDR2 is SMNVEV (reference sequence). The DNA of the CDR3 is TGTGCCAGCAAATTAGGCCACAGGGGCGCCCAGTACTTC. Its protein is CASKLGHRGAQYF.

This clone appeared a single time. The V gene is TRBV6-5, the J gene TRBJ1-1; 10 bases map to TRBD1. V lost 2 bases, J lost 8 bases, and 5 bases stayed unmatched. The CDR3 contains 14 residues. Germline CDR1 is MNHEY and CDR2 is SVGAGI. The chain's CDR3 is CASSYRDRGLEAFF. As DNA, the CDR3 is TGTGCCAGCAGTTACCGCGACAGGGGGCTAGAAGCTTTCTTT.

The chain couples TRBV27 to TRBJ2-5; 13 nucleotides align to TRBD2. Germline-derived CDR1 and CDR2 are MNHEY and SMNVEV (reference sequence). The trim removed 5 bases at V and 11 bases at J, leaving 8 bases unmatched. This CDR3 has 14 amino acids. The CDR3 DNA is TGTGCCAGCAGTCAGGGACTAGCGGGGCTAGAGCAGTACTTC. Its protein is CASSQGLAGLEQYF.

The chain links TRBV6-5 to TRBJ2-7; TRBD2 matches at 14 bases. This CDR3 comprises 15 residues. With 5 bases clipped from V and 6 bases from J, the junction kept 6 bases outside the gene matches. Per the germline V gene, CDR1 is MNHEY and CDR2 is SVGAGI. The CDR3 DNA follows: TGTGCCAGCAGTAGGGGACTAGCGGGAGTATCCGAGCAGTACTTC. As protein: CASSRGLAGVSEQYF.

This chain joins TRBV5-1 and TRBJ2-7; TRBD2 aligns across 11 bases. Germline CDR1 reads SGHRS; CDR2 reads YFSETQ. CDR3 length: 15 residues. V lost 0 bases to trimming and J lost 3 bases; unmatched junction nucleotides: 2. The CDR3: CASSLELAGVYEQYF. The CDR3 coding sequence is TGCGCCAGCAGCTTGGAACTAGCGGGAGTCTACGAGCAGTACTTC.

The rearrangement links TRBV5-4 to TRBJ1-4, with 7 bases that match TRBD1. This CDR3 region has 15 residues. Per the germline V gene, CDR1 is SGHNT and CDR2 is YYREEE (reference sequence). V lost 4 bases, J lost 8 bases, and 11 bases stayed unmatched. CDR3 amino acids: CASSRSGGEGEKLFF. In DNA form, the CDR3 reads TGTGCCAGCAGCCGATCAGGGGGAGAAGGGGAAAAACTGTTTTTT.

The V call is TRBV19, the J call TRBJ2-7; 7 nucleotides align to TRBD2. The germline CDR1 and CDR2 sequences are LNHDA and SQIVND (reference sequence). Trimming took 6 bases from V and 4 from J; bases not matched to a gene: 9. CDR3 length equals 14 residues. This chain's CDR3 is CASSRLAGPYEQYF. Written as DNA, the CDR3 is TGTGCCAGTAGCCGACTAGCAGGGCCGTACGAGCAGTACTTC. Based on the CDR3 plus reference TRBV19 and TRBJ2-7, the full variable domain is DGGITQSPKYLFRKEGQNVTLSCEQNLNHDAMYWYRQDPGQGLRLIYYSQIVNDFQKGDIAEGYSVSREKKESFPLTVTSAQKNPTAFYLCASSRLAGPYEQYFGPGTRLTVT.

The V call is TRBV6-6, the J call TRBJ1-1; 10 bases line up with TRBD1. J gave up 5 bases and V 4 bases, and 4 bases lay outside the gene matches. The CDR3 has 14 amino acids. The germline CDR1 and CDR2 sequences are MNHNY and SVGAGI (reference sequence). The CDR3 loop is CASSSGTGETEAFF. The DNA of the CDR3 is TGTGCCAGCAGTTCCGGGACAGGGGAGACTGAAGCTTTCTTT.

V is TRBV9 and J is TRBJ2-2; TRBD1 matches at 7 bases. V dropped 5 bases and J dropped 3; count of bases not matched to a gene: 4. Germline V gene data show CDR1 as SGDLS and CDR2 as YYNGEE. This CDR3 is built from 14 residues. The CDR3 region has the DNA TGTGCCAGCAGTTGGACAGGCGACACCGGGGAGCTGTTTTTT. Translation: CASSWTGDTGELFF.

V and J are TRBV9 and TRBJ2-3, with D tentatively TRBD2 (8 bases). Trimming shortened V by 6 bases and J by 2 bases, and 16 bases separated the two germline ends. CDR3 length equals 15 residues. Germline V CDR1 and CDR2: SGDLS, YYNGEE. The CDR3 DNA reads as TGTGCCAGCACCGGGGGGGGACAGACCACAGATACGCAGTATTTT. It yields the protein CASTGGGQTTDTQYF. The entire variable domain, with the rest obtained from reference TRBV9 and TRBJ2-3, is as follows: DSGVTQTPKHLITATGQRVTLRCSPRSGDLSVYWYQQSLDQGLQFLIQYYNGEERAKGNILERFSAQQFPDLHSELNLSSLELGDSALYFCASTGGGQTTDTQYFGPGTRLTVL.

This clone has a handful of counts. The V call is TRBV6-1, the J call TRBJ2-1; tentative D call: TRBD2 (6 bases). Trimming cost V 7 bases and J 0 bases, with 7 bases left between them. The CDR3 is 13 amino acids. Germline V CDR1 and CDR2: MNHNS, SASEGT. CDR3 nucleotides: TGTGCCAGCAAGCGGGTCTCCTACAATGAGCAGTTCTTC. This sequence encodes CASKRVSYNEQFF.

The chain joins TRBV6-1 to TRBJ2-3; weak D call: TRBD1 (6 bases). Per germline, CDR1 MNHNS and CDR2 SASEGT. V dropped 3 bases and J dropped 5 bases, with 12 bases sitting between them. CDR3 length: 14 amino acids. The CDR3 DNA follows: TGTGCCAGCAGTGAGGGGGACACAAGAGATACGCAGTATTTT. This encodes CASSEGDTRDTQYF.

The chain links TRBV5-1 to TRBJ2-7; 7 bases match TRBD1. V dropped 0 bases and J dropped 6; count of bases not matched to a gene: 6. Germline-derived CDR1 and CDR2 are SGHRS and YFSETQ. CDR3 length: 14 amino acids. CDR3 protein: CASSLDGQATEQYF. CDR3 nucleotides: TGCGCCAGCAGCTTGGATGGACAGGCTACCGAGCAGTACTTC.

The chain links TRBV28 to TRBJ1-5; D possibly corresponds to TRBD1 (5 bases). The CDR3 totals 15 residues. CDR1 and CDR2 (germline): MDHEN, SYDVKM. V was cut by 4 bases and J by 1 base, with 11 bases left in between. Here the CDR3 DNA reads TGTGCCAGCAGTTCGATCCAGGGAAGCAATCAGCCCCAGCATTTT. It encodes CASSSIQGSNQPQHF. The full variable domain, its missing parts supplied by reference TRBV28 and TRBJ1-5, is DVKVTQSSRYLVKRTGEKVFLECVQDMDHENMFWYRQDPGLGLRLIYFSYDVKMKEKGDIPEGYSVSREKKERFSLILESASTNQTSMYLCASSSIQGSNQPQHFGDGTRLSIL.

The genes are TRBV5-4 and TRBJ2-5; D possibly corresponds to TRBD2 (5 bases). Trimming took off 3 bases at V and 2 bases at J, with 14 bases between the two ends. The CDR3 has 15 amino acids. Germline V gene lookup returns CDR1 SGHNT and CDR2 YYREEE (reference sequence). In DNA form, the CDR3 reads TGTGCCAGCAGCTCGCCCCGGGAACCACAAGAGACCCAGTACTTC. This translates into CASSSPREPQETQYF.

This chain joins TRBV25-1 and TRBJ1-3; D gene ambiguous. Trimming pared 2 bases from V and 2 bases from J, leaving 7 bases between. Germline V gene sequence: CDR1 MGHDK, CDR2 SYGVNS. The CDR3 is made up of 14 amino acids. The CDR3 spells CASSEPRTGNTIYF. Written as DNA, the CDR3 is TGTGCCAGCAGTGAACCCAGGACTGGAAACACCATATATTTT.

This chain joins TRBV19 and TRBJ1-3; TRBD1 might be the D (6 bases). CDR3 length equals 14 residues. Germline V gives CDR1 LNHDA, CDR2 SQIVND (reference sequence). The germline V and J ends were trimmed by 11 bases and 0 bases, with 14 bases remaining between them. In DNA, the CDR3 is TGTGCCTCACAGGGAATACTCTCTGGAAACACCATATATTTT. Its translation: CASQGILSGNTIYF.

Written as DNA, the CDR3 is TGTGCCAGCAGTTTAACGGGCAGGGGGCCCTATGGCTACACCTTC. This codes for CASSLTGRGPYGYTF. The rearrangement links TRBV28 to TRBJ1-2; TRBD1 matches at 8 bases. Looked up from germline, CDR1 is MDHEN and CDR2 is SYDVKM. This CDR3 has 15 amino acids. After removal of 2 bases from V and 4 bases from J, the junction contained 6 bases not matched to a gene.

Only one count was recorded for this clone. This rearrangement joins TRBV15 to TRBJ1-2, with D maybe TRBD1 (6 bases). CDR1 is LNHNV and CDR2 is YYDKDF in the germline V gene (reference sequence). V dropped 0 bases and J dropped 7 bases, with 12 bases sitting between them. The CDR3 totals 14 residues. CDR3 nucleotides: TGTGCCACCAGCAGAGATCGGACAGCAGTTGGCTACACCTTC. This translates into CATSRDRTAVGYTF.